This entry lists 11 T cell receptor beta chains sequenced from one sample in a study of cytomegalovirus exposure and HLA in healthy donors. The repertoire was sequenced with immunoSEQ multiplex PCR; TCRdb's copy has only in-frame clones and lacks some. The table shows about 110,000 clones, with around 82% occurring only once. Sequenced material: PBMCs. Receptors originate from a young woman in good health and CMV-seronegative.

The V and J genes are TRBV14 and TRBJ1-3; D gene ambiguous. Germline CDR1 is SGHDN and CDR2 is FVKESK. The CDR3 sequence is 14 residues long. V lost 3 bases and J lost 8, with 14 bases in between. CDR3 in DNA: TGTGCCAGCAGCCAGGGGAACCGGGGTTACACCATATATTTT. Translating it yields CASSQGNRGYTIYF.

V gene TRBV5-6 combines with J gene TRBJ1-1; TRBD1 aligns across 8 bases. The CDR3 sequence is 15 residues long. CDR1 and CDR2 from the germline V gene are SGHDT and YYEEEE. V was clipped by 2 bases and J by 1 base; unmatched bases: 4. The CDR3 nucleotides are TGTGCCAGCAGCTTACTCGGACAGGGGAACACTGAAGCTTTCTTT. Protein sequence: CASSLLGQGNTEAFF.

The genes are TRBV7-8 and TRBJ1-6; D might be TRBD1 (5 bases). Trimming removed 1 base at V and 6 bases at J, with 10 bases between. In germline, CDR1 is SGHVS, CDR2 FQNEAQ. CDR3 length equals 15 residues. The CDR3 DNA sequence: TGTGCCAGCAGCTTAGTAGGGGTAGGTAATTCACCCCTCCACTTT. This encodes CASSLVGVGNSPLHF.

The chain uses TRBV27 and TRBJ2-5; the match to TRBD1 covers 7 bases. The CDR3 runs 14 residues. The V gene end was trimmed by 3 bases and the J gene end by 7 bases; junction bases not matched to a gene: 8. CDR1 is MNHEY, CDR2 SMNVEV, per germline (reference sequence). DNA of the CDR3: TGTGCCAGCAGTTTTGGACAGGACCGAGGGACCCAGTACTTC. Its translation: CASSFGQDRGTQYF.

The V and J genes are TRBV7-8 and TRBJ2-7, with D tentatively TRBD1 (7 bases). Germline V CDR1 and CDR2: SGHVS, FQNEAQ. Deletions cut 5 bases from V and 2 bases from J, with 16 bases between. The CDR3 is made up of 15 amino acids. CDR3 coding DNA: TGTGCCAGCAGCCAGGCGGCAGGGGGGCCCTACGAGCAGTACTTC. Its translation: CASSQAAGGPYEQYF.

The chain employs TRBV4-1 and TRBJ1-2, with D maybe TRBD1 (6 bases). The CDR3 length is 14 residues. V shed 3 bases and J shed 2 bases, with 10 bases lying between them. Germline loops: CDR1 MGHRA, CDR2 YSYEKL. CDR3 region: CASSHPQGNYGYTF. For the CDR3, the DNA is TGCGCCAGCAGCCACCCACAGGGAAACTATGGCTACACCTTC.

This rearrangement joins TRBV27 to TRBJ1-1; 7 nucleotides match TRBD1. The length of the CDR3 is 14 residues. Per germline, CDR1 MNHEY and CDR2 SMNVEV (reference sequence). Trimming took 4 bases from V and 2 from J; bases not matched to a gene: 4. CDR3: CASSYRGGNTEAFF. Here the CDR3 DNA reads TGTGCCAGCAGTTACAGGGGTGGTAACACTGAAGCTTTCTTT.

V is TRBV6-5 and J is TRBJ2-6; maybe TRBD1 (5 bases). From germline, CDR1 is MNHEY and CDR2 SVGAGI. The CDR3 extends over 14 amino acids. V dropped 2 bases and J dropped 8 bases, with 10 bases sitting between them. CDR3 amino acids: CASSYDQGTNVLTF. DNA for the CDR3: TGTGCCAGCAGTTACGATCAGGGTACCAACGTCCTGACTTTC.

The chain combines TRBV10-3 with TRBJ2-7; 8 nucleotides line up with TRBD1. CDR1 is ENHRY, CDR2 SYGVKD, per germline. The trim removed 6 bases at V and 5 bases at J, leaving 6 bases unmatched. CDR3 length equals 13 residues. CDR3 nucleotides: TGTGCCATCAGGGCGACAGGGGCCCACGAGCAGTACTTC. This encodes CAIRATGAHEQYF.

The chain recombines TRBV6-1 with TRBJ1-5; D is unresolved. CDR1 and CDR2 from the germline V gene are MNHNS and SASEGT. The CDR3 totals 15 residues. With 3 bases removed from V and 1 base from J, the gap between germline ends came to 10 bases. The CDR3 region is CASSDYWASNQPQHF. The CDR3 region has the DNA TGTGCCAGCAGTGACTACTGGGCCAGCAATCAGCCCCAGCATTTT.

This clone was observed at least ten times. The chain couples TRBV30 to TRBJ2-7; 8 bases are a match to TRBD2. The CDR3 has 14 residues. The germline V gene encodes CDR1 GTSNPN and CDR2 SVGIG (reference sequence). With 4 bases clipped from V and 3 bases from J, the junction kept 8 bases outside the gene matches. The CDR3 DNA is TGTGCCTGGAACGGGGGGGCGGGATACTACGAGCAGTACTTC. Translated: CAWNGGAGYYEQYF.